This record looks at one T cell receptor (beta chain) sequence and its context. No antigen is known for it. There were no recent acute infections or vaccinations among the donors, who were healthy HIV-negative adults. The data are from a study of shared clonotypes between healthy human individuals. Findings and caveats of the study: Relative to clonotypes present in all four donors, those not shared had lower generation probabilities.

TCRdb keeps only in-frame clones here, not all; method: immunoSEQ multiplex PCR. Among about 2 million clones listed, 85% to 95% were seen once. This clonotype was obtained from a man between 18 and 35 years old in good health. Sequencing was carried out using naive CD4+ T cells sorted from blood. This sample's subset: CD45RA+ positively selected.

The CDR3 loop is CASRTDGYEQYF. The CDR3 nucleotides read TGTGCCAGCAGGACGGACGGCTACGAGCAGTACTTC. V usage is TRBV28 and J usage is TRBJ2-7; D uncertain. Germline assignment: CDR1 MDHEN and CDR2 SYDVKM. V lost 6 bases and J 3 bases, leaving 9 bases between the germline ends. This CDR3 is 12 amino acids long.